This TCR beta chain derives from a study of cytomegalovirus exposure and HLA in healthy donors. General observations from the study: Later analysis found that TCR beta chains associated with HLA were more clonally expanded than other, equally common chains. The study assumed roughly uniform donor sequencing depth for presence/absence analyses.

The CDR3 loop spans 16 amino acids. Per germline, CDR1 MNHEY and CDR2 SVGAGI. V gave up 2 bases and J gave up 3 bases; unmatched junction bases: 7. The study ran its PCR with 60 Vbeta and 13 Jbeta primers. Profiling relied on immunoSEQ multiplex PCR, and the TCRdb table lists in-frame clones only, not all of them. The sample comprises approximately 140,000 clones, about 85% of which are singletons, and 1.7% rests with the top ten. On this clone itself: Its antigen remains unknown.

Sequencing used PBMCs. The chain combines TRBV6-5 with TRBJ1-2, with 9 nucleotides matching TRBD1. The receptor was isolated from a boy between 5 and 17 years old in good health and CMV-seronegative. The CDR3 DNA follows: TGTGCCAGCAGTTACCGCGGGACAGGGACGGACTATGGCTACACCTTC. Its protein product is CASSYRGTGTDYGYTF.